A single sample is the source of the 22 T cell receptor beta chains below, sequenced in a study of shared clonotypes between healthy human individuals (dated by TCRdb to the early 2020s). Preparation of the library involved the immunoSEQ multiplex PCR assay. TCRdb took this table from immuneACCESS and kept in-frame rearrangements with V and J called. Such tables lack part of the clones; where checked against another copy, unresolved V genes explain under half of the gap, and the rest is unexplained. Recorded for this sample are millions of clones; around nine tenths of them occurred a single time. Clones ranked in the top ten supply roughly 0.13% of the sample. The material sequenced was naive CD4+ T cells sorted from blood. In light of the paper, this sample's cell subset or site label describes: CD45RA+ positively selected. The receptor set was obtained from a man aged 18 to 29 in good health.

This chain joins TRBV7-9 and TRBJ2-4, with D hard to call. The germline V gene has CDR1 SEHNR and CDR2 FQNEAQ (reference sequence). Trimming took 3 bases from V and 0 from J, leaving 12 bases between them. The CDR3 has 16 residues. DNA of the CDR3: TGTGCCAGCAGCTTCTTCAGTCTCGAAGCCAAAAACATTCAGTACTTC. Translation: CASSFFSLEAKNIQYF. Full variable domain (outside the CDR3, taken from reference TRBV7-9 and TRBJ2-4): DTGVSQNPRHKITKRGQNVTFRCDPISEHNRLYWYRQTLGQGPEFLTYFQNEAQLEKSRLLSDRFSAERPKGSFSTLEIQRTEQGDSAMYLCASSFFSLEAKNIQYFGAGTRLSVL.

The rearrangement links TRBV7-2 to TRBJ2-5; either TRBD1 or TRBD2 may fit D (5 bases each). This CDR3 contains 15 residues. V was trimmed by 5 bases and J by 2 bases, leaving 15 bases between them. Looked up from germline, CDR1 is SGHTA and CDR2 is FQGNSA. This CDR3 reads CASSVGRLAQETQYF. The CDR3 nucleotides are TGTGCCAGCAGCGTGGGACGGCTAGCTCAAGAGACCCAGTACTTC.

The rearrangement joins TRBV18 to TRBJ1-5; TRBD1 matches 9 bases. The CDR3 has 16 residues. Germline V lookup: CDR1 KGHSH, CDR2 LQKENI. V shed 0 bases and J 7 bases; nucleotides not matched to a gene: 7. For the CDR3, the DNA is TGTGCCAGCTCACCACCCTCTAGGACAGGGGTACAGCCCCAGCATTTT. Translation gives CASSPPSRTGVQPQHF. The variable domain in full, with the rest retrieved from reference TRBV18 and TRBJ1-5, is NAGVMQNPRHLVRRRGQEARLRCSPMKGHSHVYWYRQLPEEGLKFMVYLQKENIIDESGMPKERFSAEFPKEGPSILRIQQVVRGDSAAYFCASSPPSRTGVQPQHFGDGTRLSIL.

This clone has only one observation. The rearrangement links TRBV13 to TRBJ2-1; 11 nucleotides agree with TRBD2. Trimming removed 5 bases from V and 9 bases from J; junction bases left unmatched: 12. The CDR3 length is 16 residues. CDR1 is PRHDT and CDR2 is FYEKMQ in the germline V gene (reference sequence). The DNA for the CDR3 is TGTGCCAGCAGCCCCCCTTCTCTAGCGGGAGGCGGTGAGCAGTTCTTC. Amino acid sequence: CASSPPSLAGGGEQFF.

V and J are TRBV30 and TRBJ2-3; possible D gene TRBD2, 5 bases. Germline V gene data show CDR1 as GTSNPN and CDR2 as SVGIG (reference sequence). V was cut by 4 bases and J by 2 bases, with 13 bases left in between. This CDR3 region has 14 residues. The CDR3 spells CAWNQLVDTDTQYF. Here the CDR3 DNA reads TGTGCCTGGAACCAACTAGTCGACACAGATACGCAGTATTTT.

The rearrangement links TRBV7-2 to TRBJ2-1, with 7 bases lining up with TRBD2. Germline lookup yields CDR1 SGHTA and CDR2 FQGNSA. This CDR3 contains 15 residues. V shed 5 bases, J shed 1 base, and the junction held 5 bases outside the gene matches. The CDR3 DNA is TGTGCCAGCAGCCTTGGGGGGGAGTCCTACAATGAGCAGTTCTTC. Its translation: CASSLGGESYNEQFF.

The V and J genes are TRBV4-1 and TRBJ2-5; 12 bases agree with TRBD2. Trimming cost V 4 bases and J 2 bases; bases outside gene matches: 5. This CDR3 has 16 amino acids. CDR1 is MGHRA, CDR2 YSYEKL, per germline. CDR3 in amino acids: CASSLRTSGMQETQYF. CDR3 DNA sequence: TGCGCCAGCAGCCTAAGGACTAGCGGGATGCAAGAGACCCAGTACTTC.

This chain connects TRBV7-2 to TRBJ2-2, with 8 bases aligning to TRBD2. The CDR3 length is 15 residues. CDR1 and CDR2 (germline): SGHTA, FQGNSA. V dropped 1 base and J dropped 7; count of bases not matched to a gene: 5. In nucleotides, the CDR3 is TGTGCCAGCAGCTTAGAACTAGCGGTAGGCGGGGAGCTGTTTTTT. It encodes CASSLELAVGGELFF.

This rearrangement joins TRBV10-2 to TRBJ2-3; no firm D call. The CDR3 spans 17 residues. From germline, CDR1 is WSHSY and CDR2 SAAADI. The germline V and J ends were trimmed by 3 bases and 2 bases, with 18 bases remaining between them. CDR3 loop: CASSELIPTSFTDTQYF. CDR3 coding DNA: TGCGCCAGCAGTGAATTGATACCGACCAGTTTCACAGATACGCAGTATTTT.

The gene calls are TRBV30 and TRBJ2-1; possibly TRBD2 for D (5 bases). Germline V lookup: CDR1 GTSNPN, CDR2 SVGIG (reference sequence). Between the trimmed V and J ends, which lost 2 bases and 8 bases, there was a span of 10 bases. CDR3 length: 12 amino acids. The CDR3 reads CAWSSASHEQFF. The CDR3 region has the DNA TGTGCCTGGAGTTCGGCTAGCCATGAGCAGTTCTTC.

This chain links TRBV5-1 with TRBJ1-1; 9 bases map to TRBD1. The V segment lost 3 bases and the J segment 2 bases; nucleotides outside the gene matches: 8. Germline CDR1 SGHRS, CDR2 YFSETQ. The CDR3 sequence is 16 residues long. CDR3 region: CASSSGGTGSNTEAFF. The CDR3 coding sequence is TGCGCCAGCAGCTCCGGGGGGACAGGGTCAAACACTGAAGCTTTCTTT.

Turning to this clone: This CDR3 is also generated by other DNA sequences in the sample. This chain uses TRBV19 with TRBJ2-7, with D maybe TRBD1 (6 bases). The CDR3 has 13 residues. The V end was cut by 5 bases, the J end by 4 bases, with 12 bases between. Germline values: CDR1 LNHDA, CDR2 SQIVND (reference sequence). This chain's CDR3 is CASSLGQGYEQYF. The CDR3 bases are TGTGCCAGTAGTTTAGGGCAGGGGTACGAGCAGTACTTC. Drawing the rest from reference TRBV19 and TRBJ2-7, the complete variable domain is DGGITQSPKYLFRKEGQNVTLSCEQNLNHDAMYWYRQDPGQGLRLIYYSQIVNDFQKGDIAEGYSVSREKKESFPLTVTSAQKNPTAFYLCASSLGQGYEQYFGPGTRLTVT.

The CDR3 spells CASSAGTGNYNEQFF. In DNA, the CDR3 is TGTGCCAGCAGCGCCGGGACAGGGAACTACAATGAGCAGTTCTTC. V gene TRBV5-5 combines with J gene TRBJ2-1; 9 bases align to TRBD1. The V and J ends lost 4 bases and 3 bases, in that order; junction bases with no gene match: 5. CDR3 length: 15 amino acids. The germline CDR1 and CDR2 sequences are SGHKS and YYEKEE (reference sequence).

The chain carries TRBV2 and TRBJ1-2; 8 nucleotides line up with TRBD1. The germline CDR1 and CDR2 sequences are SNHLY and FYNNEI. Losses at the gene ends were 4 bases for V and 3 bases for J; bases not matched to a gene: 4. The CDR3 covers 14 residues. CDR3 protein: CASSAQGQDYGYTF. CDR3 nucleotide sequence: TGTGCCAGCAGTGCTCAGGGACAGGACTATGGCTACACCTTC.

J is TRBJ2-2 and V is TRBV30; D may match TRBD1 or TRBD2 (6 bases each). Germline V gene sequence: CDR1 GTSNPN, CDR2 SVGIG (reference sequence). The CDR3 totals 14 residues. V shed 6 bases and J shed 5 bases, with 16 bases lying between them. The CDR3 region is CACPGGHMTGELFF. The CDR3 region has the DNA TGTGCCTGCCCCGGGGGACATATGACCGGGGAGCTGTTTTTT.

This sequence joins TRBV6-6 and TRBJ2-4; 11 bases fit TRBD2. The length of the CDR3 is 14 residues. The J segment lost 3 bases and the V segment lost 6 bases, leaving 1 base of the junction unmatched. Germline CDR1 reads MNHNY; CDR2 reads SVGAGI (reference sequence). CDR3 sequence (DNA): TGTGCCAGCAGAGGGACTAGCGGCAAAAACATTCAGTACTTC. As protein: CASRGTSGKNIQYF.

V and J are TRBV2 and TRBJ2-7, with a tentative D call TRBD1 (6 bases). V was shortened by 2 bases and J by 1 base, with 15 bases between the two germline ends. The CDR3 is 16 residues long. Looked up from germline, CDR1 is SNHLY and CDR2 is FYNNEI. The CDR3 is CASSELGQGLSYEQYF. In DNA, the CDR3 is TGTGCCAGCAGTGAACTGGGGCAGGGGCTGTCCTACGAGCAGTACTTC.

The J gene is TRBJ1-2, the V gene TRBV5-6; 10 bases match TRBD1. This CDR3 is built from 16 residues. Per germline, CDR1 SGHDT and CDR2 YYEEEE. V gave up 0 bases and J gave up 3 bases; unmatched junction bases: 5. Written as DNA, the CDR3 is TGTGCCAGCAGCTTGGCGCCGGGACAGGGGTACTATGGCTACACCTTC. Protein sequence: CASSLAPGQGYYGYTF.

This sequence joins TRBV28 and TRBJ2-3; D perhaps matches TRBD1 (5 bases). The ends were cut back, 6 bases at V and 0 bases at J, with 7 bases in the middle. CDR3 length: 13 amino acids. Germline assignment: CDR1 MDHEN and CDR2 SYDVKM. CDR3 nucleotides: TGTGCCAGCAGCGACAGTAGCACAGATACGCAGTATTTT. Translating gives CASSDSSTDTQYF.

The chain uses TRBV18 and TRBJ1-1; 9 nucleotides line up with TRBD1. There are 16 residues in the CDR3. The trim removed 3 bases at V and 4 bases at J, leaving 9 bases unmatched. Germline CDR1 reads KGHSH; CDR2 reads LQKENI. In DNA form, the CDR3 reads TGTGCCAGCTCACCGAGACAGGGGGGGAGGGGCACTGAAGCTTTCTTT. It specifies CASSPRQGGRGTEAFF.

This chain joins TRBV7-9 and TRBJ2-7; 8 nucleotides line up with TRBD1. This CDR3 is built from 14 residues. Germline V gene sequence: CDR1 SEHNR, CDR2 FQNEAQ (reference sequence). Trimming took 2 bases from V and 5 from J; bases not matched to a gene: 5. The CDR3 protein is CASSLNQGADEQYF. The CDR3 DNA reads as TGTGCCAGCAGCTTAAATCAGGGGGCGGACGAGCAGTACTTC.

V is TRBV29-1 and J is TRBJ2-7; no clear D gene. This CDR3 spans 14 amino acids. Trimming took 6 bases from V and 0 from J, leaving 15 bases between them. Germline CDR1 SQVTM, CDR2 ANQGSEA. The CDR3 loop reads CSVAPDVSSYEQYF. In DNA, the CDR3 is TGCAGCGTCGCCCCGGACGTGAGCTCCTACGAGCAGTACTTC.